The TCR beta chain described here comes from a study of T cell responses to AZD1222 COVID-19 vaccine. Study-level points and caveats: Unmutated regions of variants are reportedly targeted by nearly half of spike-specific TCRs. Clonal diversity may have been underestimated, and the donors were mostly white British, with more females than males. Only five or six AZD1222 recipients were seropositive at baseline. Sampled repertoires all dated from after the peak T cell response.

With respect to this clone: Antigen: not known.

J was trimmed by 7 bases and V by 6 bases; bases with no gene match: 6. The CDR3 contains 15 residues. CDR1 and CDR2 from the germline V gene are SGHTA and FQGNSA. Clones were read by immunoSEQ multiplex PCR, and TCRdb kept only the in-frame ones, dropping some. The sample consists of approximately 180,000 clones, around 92% of them appearing once. The origin of this receptor is an adult in good health. The sample consisted of peripheral blood, taken on day 0 of AZD1222 vaccination. This chain joins TRBV7-2 and TRBJ1-6; 10 bases map to TRBD1. CDR3 nucleotide sequence: TGTGCCAGCAGGTGGGGGGGACAGGGGAATTCACCCCTCCACTTT. Protein product: CASRWGGQGNSPLHF.